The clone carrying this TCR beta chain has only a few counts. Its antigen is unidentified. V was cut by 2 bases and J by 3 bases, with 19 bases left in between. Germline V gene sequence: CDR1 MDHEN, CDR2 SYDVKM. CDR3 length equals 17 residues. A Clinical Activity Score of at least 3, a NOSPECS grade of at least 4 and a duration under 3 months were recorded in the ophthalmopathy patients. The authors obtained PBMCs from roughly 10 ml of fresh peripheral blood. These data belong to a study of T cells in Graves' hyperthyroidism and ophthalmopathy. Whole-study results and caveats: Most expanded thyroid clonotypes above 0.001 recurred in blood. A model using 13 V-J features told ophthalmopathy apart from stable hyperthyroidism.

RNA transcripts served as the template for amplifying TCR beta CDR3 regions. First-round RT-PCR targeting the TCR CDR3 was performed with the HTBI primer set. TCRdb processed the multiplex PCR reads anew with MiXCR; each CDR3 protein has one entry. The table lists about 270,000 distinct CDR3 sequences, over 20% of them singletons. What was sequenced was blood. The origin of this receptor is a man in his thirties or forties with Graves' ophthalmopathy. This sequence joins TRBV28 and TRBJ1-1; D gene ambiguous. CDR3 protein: CASSLGENWGWDTEAFF. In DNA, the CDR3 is TGTGCCAGCAGTTTAGGGGAAAATTGGGGTTGGGACACTGAAGCTTTCTTT.